This TCR beta chain was captured by sequencing in a study of shared clonotypes between healthy human individuals. Study-level points and caveats: There were few donors, and this limited the genetic and exposure-history diversity represented.

V shed 1 base and J 6 bases; nucleotides not matched to a gene: 5. The CDR3 extends over 15 amino acids. Germline V CDR1 and CDR2: SEHNR, FQNEAQ (reference sequence). Deep-level running was used for the assay. Using immunoSEQ multiplex PCR, the repertoire was profiled, and TCRdb retains in-frame clones only, with some absent. This table has 1,400,000 or so clones, around 98.5% appearing once. CD45RA-negative memory and CD45RA+ naive subsets were split from the CD4+ cells. A remark on this clone: Its antigen remains unidentified.

The sample taken for sequencing was naive CD4+ T cells sorted from blood. Sample subset: CD45RA+ positively selected. This clonotype was sampled from a man aged 25 to 45 in good health. V usage is TRBV7-9 and J usage is TRBJ2-1, with 8 bases matching TRBD1. The CDR3 bases are TGTGCCAGCAGCTTAGAGGGACAGGCTCGCAATGAGCAGTTCTTC. Protein sequence: CASSLEGQARNEQFF.